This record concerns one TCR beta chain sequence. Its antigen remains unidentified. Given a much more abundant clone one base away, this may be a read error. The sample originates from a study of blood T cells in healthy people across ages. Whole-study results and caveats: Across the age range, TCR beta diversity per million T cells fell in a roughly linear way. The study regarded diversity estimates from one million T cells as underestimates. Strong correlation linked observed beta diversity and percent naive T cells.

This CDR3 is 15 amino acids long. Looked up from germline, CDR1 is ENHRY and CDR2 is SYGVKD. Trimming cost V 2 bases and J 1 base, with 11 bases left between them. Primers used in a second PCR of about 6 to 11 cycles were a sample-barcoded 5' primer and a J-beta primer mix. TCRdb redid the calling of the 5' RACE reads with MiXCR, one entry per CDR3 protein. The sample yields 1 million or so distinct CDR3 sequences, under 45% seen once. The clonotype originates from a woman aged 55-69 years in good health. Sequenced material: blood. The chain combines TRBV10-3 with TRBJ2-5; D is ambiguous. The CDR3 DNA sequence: TGTGCCATCAGTGAGGCAAGGTTTGCCCAAGAGACCCAGTACTTC. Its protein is CAISEARFAQETQYF.